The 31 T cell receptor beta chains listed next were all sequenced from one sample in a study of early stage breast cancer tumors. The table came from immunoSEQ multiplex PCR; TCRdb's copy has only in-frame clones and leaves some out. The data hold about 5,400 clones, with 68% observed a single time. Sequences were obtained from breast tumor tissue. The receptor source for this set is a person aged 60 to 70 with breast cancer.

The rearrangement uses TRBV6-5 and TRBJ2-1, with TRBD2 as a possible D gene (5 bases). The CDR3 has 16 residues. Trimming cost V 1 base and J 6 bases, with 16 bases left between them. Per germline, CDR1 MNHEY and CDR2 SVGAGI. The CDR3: CASSYYGWERSNEQFF. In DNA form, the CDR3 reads TGTGCCAGCAGTTACTATGGGTGGGAGAGGTCCAATGAGCAGTTCTTC.

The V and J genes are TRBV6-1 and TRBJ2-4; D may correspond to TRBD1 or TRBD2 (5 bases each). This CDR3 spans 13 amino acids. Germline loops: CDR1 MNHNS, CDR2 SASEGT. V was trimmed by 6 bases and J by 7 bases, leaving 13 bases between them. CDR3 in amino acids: CASSRGADNIQYF. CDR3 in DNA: TGTGCCAGCAGCCGAGGGGCTGATAACATTCAGTACTTC.

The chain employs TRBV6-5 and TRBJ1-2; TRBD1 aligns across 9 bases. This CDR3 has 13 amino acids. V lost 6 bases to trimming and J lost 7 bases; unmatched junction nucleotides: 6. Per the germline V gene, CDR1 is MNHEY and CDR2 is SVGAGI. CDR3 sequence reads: CASSVQGAAGYTF. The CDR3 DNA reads TGTGCCAGCAGCGTACAGGGGGCGGCTGGCTACACCTTC.

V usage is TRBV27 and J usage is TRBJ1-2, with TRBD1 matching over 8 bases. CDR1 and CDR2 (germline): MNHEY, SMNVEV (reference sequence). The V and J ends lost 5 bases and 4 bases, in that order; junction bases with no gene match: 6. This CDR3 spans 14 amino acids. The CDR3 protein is CASSPDRAGYGYTF. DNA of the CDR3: TGTGCCAGCAGTCCGGACAGGGCGGGCTATGGCTACACCTTC.

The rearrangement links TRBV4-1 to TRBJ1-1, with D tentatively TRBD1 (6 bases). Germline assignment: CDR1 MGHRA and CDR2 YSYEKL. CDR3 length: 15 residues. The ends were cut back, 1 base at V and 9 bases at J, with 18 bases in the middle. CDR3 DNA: TGCGCCAGCAGCCAAGTAGGACAGCCGGCAGGGCAAGCTTTCTTT. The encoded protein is CASSQVGQPAGQAFF.

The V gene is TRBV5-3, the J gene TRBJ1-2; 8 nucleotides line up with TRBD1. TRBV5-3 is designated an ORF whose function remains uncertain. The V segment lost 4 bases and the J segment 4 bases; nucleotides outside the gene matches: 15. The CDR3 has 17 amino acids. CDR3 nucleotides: TGTGCCAGAAGCCAAGGGGAAAAACAGGGGGTAGGCTATGGCTACACCTTC. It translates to CARSQGEKQGVGYGYTF.

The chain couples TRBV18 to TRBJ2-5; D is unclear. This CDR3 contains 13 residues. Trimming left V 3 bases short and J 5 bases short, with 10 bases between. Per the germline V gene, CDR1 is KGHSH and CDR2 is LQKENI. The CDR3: CASSPIVSETQYF. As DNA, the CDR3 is TGTGCCAGCTCACCGATCGTTTCGGAGACCCAGTACTTC.

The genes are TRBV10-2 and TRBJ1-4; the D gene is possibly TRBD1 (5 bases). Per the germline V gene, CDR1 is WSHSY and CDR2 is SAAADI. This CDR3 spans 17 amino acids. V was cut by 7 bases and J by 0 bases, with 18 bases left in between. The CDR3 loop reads CASTGRDGSPTNEKLFF. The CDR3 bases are TGCGCCAGCACCGGACGGGACGGGTCCCCAACTAATGAAAAACTGTTTTTT.

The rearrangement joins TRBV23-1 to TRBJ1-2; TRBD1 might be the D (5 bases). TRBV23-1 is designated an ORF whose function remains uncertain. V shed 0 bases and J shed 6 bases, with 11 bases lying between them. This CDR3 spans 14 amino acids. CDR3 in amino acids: CASSQSAGNNGYTF. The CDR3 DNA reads TGCGCCAGCAGTCAATCGGCAGGGAACAATGGCTACACCTTC.

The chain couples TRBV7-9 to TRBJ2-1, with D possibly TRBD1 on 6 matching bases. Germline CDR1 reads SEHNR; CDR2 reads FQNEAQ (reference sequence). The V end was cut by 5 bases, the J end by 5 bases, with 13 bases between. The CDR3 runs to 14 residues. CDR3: CASSRETGNNEQFF. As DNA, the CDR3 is TGTGCCAGCAGCCGAGAAACAGGGAACAATGAGCAGTTCTTC.

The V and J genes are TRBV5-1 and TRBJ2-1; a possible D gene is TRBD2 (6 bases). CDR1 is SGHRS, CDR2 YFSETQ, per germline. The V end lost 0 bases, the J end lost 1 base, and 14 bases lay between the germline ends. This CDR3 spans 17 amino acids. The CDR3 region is CASSLGEAGWSYNEQFF. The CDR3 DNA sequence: TGCGCCAGCAGCTTGGGCGAGGCGGGATGGTCCTACAATGAGCAGTTCTTC. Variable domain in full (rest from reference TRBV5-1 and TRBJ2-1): KAGVTQTPRYLIKTRGQQVTLSCSPISGHRSVSWYQQTPGQGLQFLFEYFSETQRNKGNFPGRFSGRQFSNSRSEMNVSTLELGDSALYLCASSLGEAGWSYNEQFFGPGTRLTVL.

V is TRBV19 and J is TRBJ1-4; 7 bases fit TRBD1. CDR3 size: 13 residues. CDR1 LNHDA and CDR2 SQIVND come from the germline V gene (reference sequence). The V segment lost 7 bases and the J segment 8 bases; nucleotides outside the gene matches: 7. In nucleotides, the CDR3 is TGTGCCAGTAAGGGACAGCAACTCGAAAAACTGTTTTTT. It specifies CASKGQQLEKLFF.

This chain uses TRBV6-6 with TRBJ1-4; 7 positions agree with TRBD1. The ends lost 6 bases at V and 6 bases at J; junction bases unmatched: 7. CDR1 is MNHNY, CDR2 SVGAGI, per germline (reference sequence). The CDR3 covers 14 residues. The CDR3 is CASSGNRGDEKLFF. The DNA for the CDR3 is TGTGCCAGCAGCGGAAACAGGGGTGATGAAAAACTGTTTTTT.

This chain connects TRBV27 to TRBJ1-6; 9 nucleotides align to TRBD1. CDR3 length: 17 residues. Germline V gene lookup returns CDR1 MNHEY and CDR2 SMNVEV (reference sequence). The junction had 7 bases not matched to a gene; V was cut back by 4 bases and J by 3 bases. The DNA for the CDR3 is TGTGCCAGCAGTTCCAGGACAGGGGCCTTCTATAATTCACCCCTCCACTTT. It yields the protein CASSSRTGAFYNSPLHF.

The CDR3 region is CASSLSGGLGIQYF. The CDR3 region has the DNA TGTGCCAGCAGCTTATCAGGGGGACTAGGTATTCAGTACTTC. The chain is built from TRBV7-8 and TRBJ2-4, with D perhaps TRBD2 (8 bases). Looked up from germline, CDR1 is SGHVS and CDR2 is FQNEAQ. V was cut by 2 bases and J by 10 bases, with 15 bases left in between. This CDR3 comprises 14 residues.

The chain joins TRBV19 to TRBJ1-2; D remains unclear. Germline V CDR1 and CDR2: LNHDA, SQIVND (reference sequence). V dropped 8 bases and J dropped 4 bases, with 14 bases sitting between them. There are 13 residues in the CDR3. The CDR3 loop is CASGDRAGYGYTF. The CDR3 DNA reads TGTGCCAGTGGCGACCGGGCGGGCTATGGCTACACCTTC.

For the CDR3, the DNA is TGCGCCAGCAGCCATGAAGACCACTCCAAACGCGAGCAGTACTTC. Translating gives CASSHEDHSKREQYF. The V call is TRBV4-1, the J call TRBJ2-7; D unresolved. Germline V lookup: CDR1 MGHRA, CDR2 YSYEKL. The V gene lost 3 bases and the J gene lost 6 bases, with 18 bases spanning the gap. The CDR3 is 15 residues long.

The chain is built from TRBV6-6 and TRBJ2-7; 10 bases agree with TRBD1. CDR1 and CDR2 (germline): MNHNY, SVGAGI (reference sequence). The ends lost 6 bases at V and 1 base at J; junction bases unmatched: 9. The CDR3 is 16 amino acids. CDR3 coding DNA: TGTGCCAGCAGCCACTCAGGGGACAGGGGTTCCTACGAGCAGTACTTC. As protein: CASSHSGDRGSYEQYF.

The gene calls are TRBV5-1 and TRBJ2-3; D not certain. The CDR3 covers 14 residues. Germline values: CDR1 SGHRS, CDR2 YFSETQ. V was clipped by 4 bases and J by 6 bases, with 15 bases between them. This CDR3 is CASSRTDRRDTQYF. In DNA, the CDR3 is TGCGCCAGCAGCAGGACGGACCGCCGGGATACGCAGTATTTT.

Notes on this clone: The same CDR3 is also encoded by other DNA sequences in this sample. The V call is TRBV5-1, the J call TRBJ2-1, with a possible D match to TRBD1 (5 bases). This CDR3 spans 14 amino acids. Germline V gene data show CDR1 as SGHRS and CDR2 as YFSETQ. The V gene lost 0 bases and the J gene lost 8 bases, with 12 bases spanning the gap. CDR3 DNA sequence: TGCGCCAGCAGCTTGGAACCCGGCAGGGATGAGCAGTTCTTC. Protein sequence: CASSLEPGRDEQFF.

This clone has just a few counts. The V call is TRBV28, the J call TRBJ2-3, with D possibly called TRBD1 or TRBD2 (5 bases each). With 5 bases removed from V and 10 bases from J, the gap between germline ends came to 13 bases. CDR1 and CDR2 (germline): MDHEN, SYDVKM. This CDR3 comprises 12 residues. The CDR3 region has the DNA TGTGCCAGCAGTCCCCCCCGGGGCCCGCAGTATTTT. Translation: CASSPPRGPQYF.

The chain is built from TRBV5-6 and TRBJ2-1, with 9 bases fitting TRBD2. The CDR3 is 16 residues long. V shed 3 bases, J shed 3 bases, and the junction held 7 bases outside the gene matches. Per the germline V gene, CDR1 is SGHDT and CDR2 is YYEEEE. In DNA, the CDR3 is TGTGCCAGCAGCTATGAGCGGGGGGAGGTCTACAATGAGCAGTTCTTC. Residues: CASSYERGEVYNEQFF.

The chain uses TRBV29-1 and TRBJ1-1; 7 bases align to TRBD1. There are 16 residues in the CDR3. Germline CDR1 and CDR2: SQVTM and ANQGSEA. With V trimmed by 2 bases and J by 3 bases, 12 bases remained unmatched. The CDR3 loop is CSVELGAGGQYTEAFF. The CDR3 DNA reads TGCAGCGTTGAATTAGGGGCAGGGGGTCAGTACACTGAAGCTTTCTTT.

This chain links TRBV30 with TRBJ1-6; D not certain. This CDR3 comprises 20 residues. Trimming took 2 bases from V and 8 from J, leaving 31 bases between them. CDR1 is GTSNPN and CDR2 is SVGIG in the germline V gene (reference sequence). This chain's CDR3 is CAWSWTRIYGSGFEDSPLHF. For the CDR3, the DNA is TGTGCCTGGAGTTGGACGCGAATCTACGGTAGCGGGTTTGAGGATTCACCCCTCCACTTT.

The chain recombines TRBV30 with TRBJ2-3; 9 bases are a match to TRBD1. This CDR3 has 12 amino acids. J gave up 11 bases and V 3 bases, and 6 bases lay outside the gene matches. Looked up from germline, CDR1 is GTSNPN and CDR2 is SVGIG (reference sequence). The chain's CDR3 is CAWSGRDRVQYF. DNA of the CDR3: TGTGCCTGGAGCGGCCGGGACAGGGTGCAGTATTTT.

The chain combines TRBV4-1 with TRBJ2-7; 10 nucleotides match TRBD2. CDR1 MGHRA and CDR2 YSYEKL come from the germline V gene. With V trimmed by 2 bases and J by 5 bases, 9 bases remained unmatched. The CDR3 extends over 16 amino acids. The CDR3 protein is CASSQRGGTSVDEQYF. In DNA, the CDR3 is TGCGCCAGCAGCCAAAGGGGTGGGACTAGCGTAGACGAGCAGTACTTC.

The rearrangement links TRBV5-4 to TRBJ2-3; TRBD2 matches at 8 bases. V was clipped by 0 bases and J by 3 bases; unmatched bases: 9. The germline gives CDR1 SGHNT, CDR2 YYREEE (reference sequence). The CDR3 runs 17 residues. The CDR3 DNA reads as TGTGCCAGCAGCTTGGTCCACGGGGGGGCTCCAACAGATACGCAGTATTTT. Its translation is CASSLVHGGAPTDTQYF.

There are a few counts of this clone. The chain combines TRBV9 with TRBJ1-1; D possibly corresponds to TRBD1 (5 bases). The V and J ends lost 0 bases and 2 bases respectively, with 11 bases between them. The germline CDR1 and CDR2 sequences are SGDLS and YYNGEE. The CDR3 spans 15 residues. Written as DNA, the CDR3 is TGTGCCAGCAGCGTAGAAATAGGGGCTAACACTGAAGCTTTCTTT. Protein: CASSVEIGANTEAFF.

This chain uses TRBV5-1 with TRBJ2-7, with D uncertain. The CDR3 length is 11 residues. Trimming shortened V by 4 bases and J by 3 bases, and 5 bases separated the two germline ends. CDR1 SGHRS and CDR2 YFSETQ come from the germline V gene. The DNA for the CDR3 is TGCGCCAGCAGCCAGAACTACGAGCAGTACTTC. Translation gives CASSQNYEQYF.

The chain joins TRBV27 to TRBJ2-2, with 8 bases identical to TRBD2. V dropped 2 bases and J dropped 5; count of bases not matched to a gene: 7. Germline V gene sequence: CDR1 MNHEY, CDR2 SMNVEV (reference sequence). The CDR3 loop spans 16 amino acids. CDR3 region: CASSLEGLASTGELFF. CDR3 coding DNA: TGTGCCAGCAGTTTAGAAGGACTAGCAAGTACCGGGGAGCTGTTTTTT.

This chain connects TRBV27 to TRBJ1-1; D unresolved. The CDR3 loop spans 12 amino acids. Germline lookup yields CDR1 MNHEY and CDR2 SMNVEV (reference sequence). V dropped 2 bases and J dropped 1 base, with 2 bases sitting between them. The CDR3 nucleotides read TGTGCCAGCAGTTTAGGGAACACTGAAGCTTTCTTT. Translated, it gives CASSLGNTEAFF.